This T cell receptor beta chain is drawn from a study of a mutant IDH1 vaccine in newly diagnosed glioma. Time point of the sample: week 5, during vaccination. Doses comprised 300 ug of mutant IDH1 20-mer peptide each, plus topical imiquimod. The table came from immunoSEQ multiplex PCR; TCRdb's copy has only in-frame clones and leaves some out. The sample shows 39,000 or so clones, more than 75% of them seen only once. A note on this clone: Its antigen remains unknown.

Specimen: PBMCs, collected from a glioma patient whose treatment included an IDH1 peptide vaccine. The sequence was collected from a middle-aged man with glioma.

CDR3 sequence: CASSFQGNSNQPQHF. The CDR3 DNA sequence: TGTGCCAGCAGTTTCCAGGGGAATAGCAATCAGCCCCAGCATTTT. This sequence joins TRBV2 and TRBJ1-5; D is perhaps TRBD1 (6 bases). The CDR3 covers 15 residues. V was shortened by 5 bases and J by 0 bases, with 11 bases between the two germline ends. In germline, CDR1 is SNHLY, CDR2 FYNNEI.